This paragraph covers one TCR beta chain sequence. Its target is unknown. This record belongs to a study of CD8+ T cells in alopecia areata. Study-wide background: Treated patients were given 5 to 10 mg oral tofacitinib twice daily. The study, taken as a whole, reports: Because of a solitary nonresponder, the connection of baseline CD8+ expansion to response stays uncertain. Numerous clones, expanded in lesions, remained in scalp and blood during tofacitinib.

RNA extraction was followed by reverse transcription into cDNA, which acted as the sequencing template. The repertoire was sequenced with immunoSEQ multiplex PCR; TCRdb's copy has only in-frame clones and lacks some. The table has some 120,000 clones, approximately 60% seen once. V trimming: 7 bases; J trimming: 7 bases; junction bases outside the gene matches: 7. Germline V CDR1 and CDR2: MNHEY, SVGAGI. The CDR3 length is 15 residues. This sample's treatment: oral pan-JAK inhibitor, 5-10 mg twice daily. The chain recombines TRBV6-5 with TRBJ2-1; the match to TRBD2 covers 13 bases. The receptor's source is a human donor with alopecia areata. Sequencing was performed on CD4+ T cells sorted from blood, taken at week 4, from a patient treated with tofacitinib. Here the CDR3 reads CASTGLAGVQNEQFF. The CDR3 region has the DNA TGTGCCAGCACCGGACTAGCGGGAGTACAAAATGAGCAGTTCTTC.